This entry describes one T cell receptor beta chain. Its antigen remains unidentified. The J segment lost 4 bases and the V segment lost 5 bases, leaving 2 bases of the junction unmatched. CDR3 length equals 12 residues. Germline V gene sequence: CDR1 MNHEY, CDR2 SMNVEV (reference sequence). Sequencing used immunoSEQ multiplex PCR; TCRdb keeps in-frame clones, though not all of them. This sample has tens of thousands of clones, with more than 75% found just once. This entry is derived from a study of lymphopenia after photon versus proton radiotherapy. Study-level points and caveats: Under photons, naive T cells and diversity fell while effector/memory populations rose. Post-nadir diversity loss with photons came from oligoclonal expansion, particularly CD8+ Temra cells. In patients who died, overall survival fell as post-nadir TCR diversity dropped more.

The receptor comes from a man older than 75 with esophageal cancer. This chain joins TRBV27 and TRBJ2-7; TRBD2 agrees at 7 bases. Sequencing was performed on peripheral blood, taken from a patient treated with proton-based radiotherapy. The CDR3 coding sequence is TGTGCCAGCAGTGCGGGGGAGTACGAGCAGTACTTC. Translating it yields CASSAGEYEQYF.